This T cell receptor (beta chain) appears in the sequencing data of a study of T cell repertoires in cytomegalovirus infection. TCRdb re-called the reads with MiXCR, one entry per CDR3 protein. This table holds 350,000 to 500,000 distinct CDR3 sequences, 25% to 40% found once. There are 17 residues in the CDR3. The germline gives CDR1 SGHTA, CDR2 FQGNSA. The trim removed 5 bases at V and 4 bases at J, leaving 11 bases unmatched. J is TRBJ2-6 and V is TRBV7-2, with 7 bases that match TRBD2. This clonotype was sampled from a human donor in good health (CMV status not recorded). Some clones in this sample may be carry-over from other donors' samples. The sequenced sample consisted of PBMCs. CDR3 bases: TGTGCCAGCAGCCCTTCTAGCGGAGCCGGCGGGGCCAACGTCCTGACTTTC. Encoded protein: CASSPSSGAGGANVLTF. Complete variable domain (other parts from reference TRBV7-2 and TRBJ2-6): GAGVSQSPSNKVTEKGKDVELRCDPISGHTALYWYRQSLGQGLEFLIYFQGNSAPDKSGLPSDRFSAERTGGSVSTLTIQRTQQEDSAVYLCASSPSSGAGGANVLTFGAGSRLTVL.